One sample yielded the 21 T cell receptor beta chains listed below, sequenced in a study of shared clonotypes between healthy human individuals. Produced via immunoSEQ multiplex PCR; TCRdb's table is partial and in-frame only. Here the sample spans 1 million to 1.3 million clones, 75% to 85% being singletons. The specimen sequenced was memory CD4+ T cells from PBMCs. Subset here: CD45RA-negative fraction. These receptors came from a man between 18 and 35 years old in good health. Some clones in this sample may be carry-over from other donors' samples.

The chain uses TRBV6-1 and TRBJ1-5; D remains unclear. The CDR3 consists of 13 residues. V lost 5 bases, J lost 5 bases, and 10 bases lay in between. Germline V gene lookup returns CDR1 MNHNS and CDR2 SASEGT. The CDR3 is CASSWQIDQPQHF. The CDR3 DNA reads as TGTGCCAGCAGTTGGCAGATTGATCAGCCCCAGCATTTT.

This chain joins TRBV10-1 and TRBJ2-2, with D perhaps TRBD1 or TRBD2 (6 bases each). CDR1 and CDR2 (germline): WNHNN, SYGVQD (reference sequence). This CDR3 comprises 14 residues. Trimming shortened V by 6 bases and J by 6 bases, and 14 bases separated the two germline ends. The CDR3 region has the DNA TGCGCCAGCAGAACAGGGACTTCGTCCGGGGAGCTGTTTTTT. Encoded protein: CASRTGTSSGELFF.

The chain couples TRBV6-1 to TRBJ2-1; D is uncertain. This CDR3 contains 13 residues. Trimming removed 1 base at V and 11 bases at J, with 12 bases between. Germline V CDR1 and CDR2: MNHNS, SASEGT. This CDR3 reads CASSEVTAAQQFF. The CDR3 nucleotides are TGTGCCAGCAGTGAAGTAACGGCGGCCCAGCAGTTCTTC.

The chain couples TRBV28 to TRBJ2-7; 10 positions agree with TRBD2. There are 16 residues in the CDR3. Trimming took 6 bases from V and 3 from J; bases not matched to a gene: 11. The germline V gene has CDR1 MDHEN and CDR2 SYDVKM. The CDR3 region has the DNA TGTGCCAGCAGGTGGCGGCATGGACTAGCGGACTACGAGCAGTACTTC. This encodes CASRWRHGLADYEQYF.

V and J are TRBV7-9 and TRBJ1-4, with 7 bases fitting TRBD1. CDR1 SEHNR and CDR2 FQNEAQ come from the germline V gene (reference sequence). V dropped 11 bases and J dropped 6; count of bases not matched to a gene: 9. The CDR3 totals 13 residues. CDR3 protein: CASGRGLYEKLFF. As DNA, the CDR3 is TGTGCCTCTGGAAGGGGGCTTTATGAAAAACTGTTTTTT.

CDR3 residues: CSGMPYRPSNQPQHF. CDR3 DNA sequence: TGCAGCGGGATGCCTTACAGGCCCTCCAATCAGCCCCAGCATTTT. The chain uses TRBV29-1 and TRBJ1-5, with D possibly TRBD1 on 5 matching bases. The length of the CDR3 is 15 residues. Trimming stripped 7 bases from V and 3 bases from J, with 19 bases between. Per germline, CDR1 SQVTM and CDR2 ANQGSEA.

The chain couples TRBV7-2 to TRBJ2-7, with 7 positions matching TRBD1. V lost 1 base, J lost 0 bases, and 6 bases stayed unmatched. CDR1 and CDR2 from the germline V gene are SGHTA and FQGNSA. This CDR3 contains 16 residues. The CDR3 protein is CASSLGAGGFSYEQYF. The CDR3 DNA reads TGTGCCAGCAGCTTAGGGGCAGGGGGTTTCTCCTACGAGCAGTACTTC.

This clone was seen more than once but under ten times. The rearrangement links TRBV11-2 to TRBJ1-1; D is possibly TRBD1 (5 bases). Germline V gives CDR1 SGHAT, CDR2 FQNNGV. The V gene lost 5 bases and the J gene lost 6 bases, with 13 bases spanning the gap. This CDR3 comprises 13 residues. In DNA, the CDR3 is TGTGCCAGCAGCCCCTTGGGGCCCTCTGAAGCTTTCTTT. It is translated as CASSPLGPSEAFF.

This sequence joins TRBV6-6 and TRBJ1-2; 8 bases fit TRBD1. Germline values: CDR1 MNHNY, CDR2 SVGAGI (reference sequence). The J segment lost 8 bases and the V segment lost 4 bases, leaving 12 bases of the junction unmatched. The CDR3 has 15 amino acids. CDR3 residues: CASSFQPGQGWGYTF. In nucleotides, the CDR3 is TGTGCCAGCAGTTTCCAACCCGGACAGGGTTGGGGCTACACCTTC.

The CDR3 DNA is TGCGCCAGCAGCTTGGAGGGCGGGAGGGCCTTTTTGGATACGCAGTATTTT. Encoded protein: CASSLEGGRAFLDTQYF. The rearrangement links TRBV5-1 to TRBJ2-3, with TRBD2 matching over 9 bases. J lost 6 bases, V lost 0 bases, and 11 bases had no gene match. In germline, CDR1 is SGHRS, CDR2 YFSETQ. The CDR3 is 17 residues long.

This clone was detected only a few times. DNA for the CDR3: TGTGCCAGCAATTTAGCGGGAGGGGGTCAGGATGAGCAGTTCTTC. This encodes CASNLAGGGQDEQFF. This chain connects TRBV2 to TRBJ2-1, with 11 bases aligning to TRBD2. V was pared by 7 bases and J by 8 bases, with 10 bases of the junction left unmatched. Germline V CDR1 and CDR2: SNHLY, FYNNEI. The CDR3 has 15 residues.

The sample holds one count of this clone. The gene calls are TRBV5-5 and TRBJ2-5; TRBD1 matches at 7 bases. With V trimmed by 0 bases and J by 5 bases, 7 bases remained unmatched. CDR3 size: 15 residues. CDR1 and CDR2 (germline): SGHKS, YYEKEE (reference sequence). CDR3 sequence (DNA): TGTGCCAGCAGCTTGGTGAGGGGGCAGTCGGAGACCCAGTACTTC. Protein sequence: CASSLVRGQSETQYF.

The chain joins TRBV12-5 to TRBJ2-5; 10 bases match TRBD2. The germline gives CDR1 LGHNT, CDR2 FRNRAP. This CDR3 contains 15 residues. J lost 0 bases, V lost 6 bases, and 4 bases had no gene match. CDR3 sequence (DNA): TGTGCTAGTGGCTCGGGACTAGCGTACCAAGAGACCCAGTACTTC. This translates into CASGSGLAYQETQYF.

V usage is TRBV11-2 and J usage is TRBJ2-7, with D perhaps TRBD1 or TRBD2 (5 bases each). CDR1 is SGHAT and CDR2 is FQNNGV in the germline V gene. Deletions cut 1 base from V and 4 bases from J, with 17 bases between. This CDR3 region has 16 residues. DNA of the CDR3: TGTGCCAGCAGCTTAGGTGTGGGGGTCGTAAGATACGAGCAGTACTTC. Its translation: CASSLGVGVVRYEQYF.

The chain uses TRBV11-2 and TRBJ2-7; no firm D call. The CDR3 loop spans 15 amino acids. Germline V gene lookup returns CDR1 SGHAT and CDR2 FQNNGV. Trimming cost V 1 base and J 3 bases, with 13 bases left between them. CDR3 loop: CASSLGAATGYEQYF. CDR3 DNA: TGTGCCAGCAGCTTAGGTGCCGCGACGGGCTACGAGCAGTACTTC.

The rearrangement uses TRBV6-1 and TRBJ2-5, with 7 bases identical to TRBD1. Germline CDR1 is MNHNS and CDR2 is SASEGT. V trimming: 4 bases; J trimming: 4 bases; junction bases outside the gene matches: 0. The CDR3 is made up of 12 amino acids. In DNA, the CDR3 is TGTGCCAGCAGTGGGACAGGAGAGACCCAGTACTTC. Amino acid sequence: CASSGTGETQYF.

This clone was observed a few times. The V and J genes are TRBV5-1 and TRBJ2-7; either TRBD1 or TRBD2 may fit D (5 bases each). The V end lost 4 bases, the J end lost 0 bases, and 17 bases lay between the germline ends. The germline V gene has CDR1 SGHRS and CDR2 YFSETQ. The CDR3 consists of 16 residues. The CDR3 spells CASSRGDSSPSYEQYF. CDR3 nucleotide sequence: TGCGCCAGCAGCCGGGGCGACTCTTCACCCTCCTACGAGCAGTACTTC.

In this sample, this clone turned up a few times. The CDR3 DNA reads as TGTGCCAGCAGGGCCGGTGGCGCCGACTCCTACGAGCAGTACTTC. Its protein is CASRAGGADSYEQYF. This chain uses TRBV25-1 with TRBJ2-7; D gene ambiguous. CDR3 length: 15 residues. Germline CDR1 MGHDK, CDR2 SYGVNS. Deletions cut 6 bases from V and 0 bases from J, with 15 bases between.

Of note for this clone: Additional DNA sequences in this sample encode the identical CDR3. This sequence joins TRBV2 and TRBJ2-2, with D unclear. The V and J ends lost 7 bases and 8 bases respectively, with 8 bases between them. The length of the CDR3 is 11 residues. From germline, CDR1 is SNHLY and CDR2 FYNNEI. The DNA of the CDR3 is TGTGCCAGCACTCCTTGGGGGGAGCTGTTTTTT. It yields the protein CASTPWGELFF.

This chain joins TRBV7-3 and TRBJ1-3, with unresolved D. CDR3 length: 15 amino acids. CDR1 and CDR2 (germline): SGHTA, FQGTGA. V was clipped by 3 bases and J by 0 bases, with 9 bases between them. CDR3 in amino acids: CASSLSLNSGNTIYF. The CDR3, as DNA: TGTGCCAGCAGCTTGTCGTTAAACTCTGGAAACACCATATATTTT.

On this clone itself: Other DNA sequences of this sample code for an identical CDR3. This sequence joins TRBV5-4 and TRBJ2-1, with TRBD1 matching 8 bases. In germline, CDR1 is SGHNT, CDR2 YYREEE (reference sequence). The CDR3 runs 15 residues. V gave up 0 bases and J gave up 4 bases; unmatched junction bases: 3. DNA of the CDR3: TGTGCCAGCAGCTTGGGGCAGGGGGCTTACAATGAGCAGTTCTTC. The encoded protein is CASSLGQGAYNEQFF.